These 14 T cell receptor beta chains originate from one sample sequenced in a study of T-cell reconstitution after alpha-beta-depleted transplantation in children. Unique molecular identifiers were built into the TCRbeta library. Via MiXCR, TCRdb re-called the PCR reads, giving one row per CDR3 protein. The table includes 750,000 to 950,000 distinct CDR3 sequences, roughly 16% detected once. The sequencing used PBMCs, mostly from graft donor cells, collected 360 days after TCRalphabeta/CD19-depleted stem cell transplant. Receptors were obtained from a male patient under 18 who had a stem cell transplant for acute lymphoblastic leukemia, so the T cells may come from the graft donor.

This clonotype was picked up a small number of times. The V and J genes are TRBV29-1 and TRBJ1-2, with TRBD1 identical over 9 bases. The J segment lost 6 bases and the V segment lost 1 base, leaving 9 bases of the junction unmatched. The germline CDR1 and CDR2 sequences are SQVTM and ANQGSEA. The CDR3 is 15 amino acids. The CDR3 region is CSVEGPGQGYDGYTF. CDR3 in DNA: TGCAGCGTTGAAGGGCCGGGACAGGGTTATGATGGCTACACCTTC.

This chain joins TRBV5-1 and TRBJ2-1; 15 bases align to TRBD2. The CDR3 sequence is 19 residues long. V lost 2 bases to trimming and J lost 6 bases; unmatched junction nucleotides: 12. From germline, CDR1 is SGHRS and CDR2 YFSETQ. This CDR3 is CASSFRTSGRVRVANEQFF. The DNA for the CDR3 is TGCGCCAGCAGCTTTCGGACTAGCGGGAGGGTCAGAGTGGCCAATGAGCAGTTCTTC.

This clonotype was recorded at least ten times. The V and J genes are TRBV20-1 and TRBJ1-5, with a weak D call TRBD1 (6 bases). Germline CDR1 and CDR2: DFQATT and SNEGSKA (reference sequence). The V gene lost 0 bases and the J gene lost 5 bases, with 8 bases spanning the gap. The CDR3 contains 13 residues. The CDR3, as DNA: TGCAGTGCTAGAGATAACAGGGATCAGCCCCAGCATTTT. This codes for CSARDNRDQPQHF.

The chain combines TRBV6-2 or TRBV6-3 with TRBJ2-3, with D unresolved. V was clipped by 4 bases and J by 6 bases, with 11 bases between them. Germline CDR1 and CDR2: MNHEY and SVGEGT. The CDR3 extends over 13 amino acids. CDR3 sequence (DNA): TGTGCCAGCAGTTCTCAGACCGGGGATACGCAGTATTTT. Encoded protein: CASSSQTGDTQYF.

This clonotype was recorded a few times. The rearrangement uses TRBV20-1 and TRBJ2-7, with TRBD1 identical over 7 bases. There are 15 residues in the CDR3. Germline CDR1 reads DFQATT; CDR2 reads SNEGSKA (reference sequence). V shed 3 bases and J 1 base; nucleotides not matched to a gene: 9. The CDR3: CSARGRGSVSYEQYF. The CDR3 DNA reads TGCAGTGCTAGGGGCAGGGGGTCGGTATCCTACGAGCAGTACTTC.

J is TRBJ1-3 and V is TRBV7-2, with D possibly being TRBD1 (6 bases). Trimming stripped 1 base from V and 3 bases from J, with 13 bases between. This CDR3 is built from 16 residues. Germline CDR1 reads SGHTA; CDR2 reads FQGNSA. The chain's CDR3 is CASSLDQGGLGNTIYF. In nucleotides, the CDR3 is TGTGCCAGCAGCTTAGATCAAGGGGGTCTTGGAAACACCATATATTTT.

This clonotype has more than one count but fewer than ten. The rearrangement joins TRBV5-1 to TRBJ1-2, with TRBD1 matching 7 bases. Germline lookup yields CDR1 SGHRS and CDR2 YFSETQ. The CDR3 covers 13 residues. The V segment lost 5 bases and the J segment 1 base; nucleotides outside the gene matches: 2. CDR3 nucleotide sequence: TGCGCCAGCAGAAGACAGGGTAACTATGGCTACACCTTC. Residues: CASRRQGNYGYTF.

This chain uses TRBV11-2 with TRBJ2-7; the D is unclear. The CDR3 totals 14 residues. The V and J ends lost 6 bases and 3 bases respectively, with 15 bases between them. Germline CDR1 SGHAT, CDR2 FQNNGV. The CDR3 sequence: CASSSGPTLYEQYF. The CDR3 nucleotides are TGTGCCAGCAGTTCCGGGCCCACCCTCTACGAGCAGTACTTC. The full variable domain, with the rest looked up from reference TRBV11-2 and TRBJ2-7, is EAGVAQSPRYKIIEKRQSVAFWCNPISGHATLYWYQQILGQGPKLLIQFQNNGVVDDSQLPKDRFSAERLKGVDSTLKIQPAKLEDSAVYLCASSSGPTLYEQYFGPGTRLTVT.

CDR3 loop: CSKGGNRLAGQSEQYF. The CDR3 coding sequence is TGCAGTAAGGGTGGAAATAGACTAGCGGGACAAAGCGAGCAGTACTTC. The chain is built from TRBV20-1 and TRBJ2-7, with TRBD2 identical over 11 bases. Germline V CDR1 and CDR2: DFQATT, SNEGSKA (reference sequence). The CDR3 totals 16 residues. V gave up 8 bases and J gave up 6 bases; unmatched junction bases: 18.

The chain combines TRBV4-1 with TRBJ2-1; D uncertain. The V end was cut by 1 base, the J end by 5 bases, with 12 bases between. There are 15 residues in the CDR3. Germline V CDR1 and CDR2: MGHRA, YSYEKL. Here the CDR3 DNA reads TGCGCCAGCAGCCAAGCGGTCCTGCACGACAATGAGCAGTTCTTC. Residues: CASSQAVLHDNEQFF.

The CDR3 loop reads CAISGTAQETQYF. CDR3 DNA: TGTGCCATCAGCGGGACAGCCCAAGAGACCCAGTACTTC. The chain joins TRBV10-3 to TRBJ2-5; TRBD1 matches 7 bases. This CDR3 region has 13 residues. J lost 1 base, V lost 6 bases, and 2 bases had no gene match. Germline values: CDR1 ENHRY, CDR2 SYGVKD.

This clonotype was seen a handful of times. Here the CDR3 reads CASSLTSPSTDTQYF. CDR3 nucleotides: TGCGCCAGCAGCCTAACTAGCCCGAGCACAGATACGCAGTATTTT. This chain uses TRBV4-1 with TRBJ2-3, with D possibly matching TRBD2 (6 bases). This CDR3 is 15 amino acids long. Deletions cut 4 bases from V and 0 bases from J, with 11 bases between. The germline CDR1 and CDR2 sequences are MGHRA and YSYEKL.

This clonotype has only a few counts. The chain links TRBV20-1 to TRBJ1-5, with TRBD1 identical over 7 bases. The germline gives CDR1 DFQATT, CDR2 SNEGSKA (reference sequence). The CDR3 consists of 15 residues. Trimming removed 6 bases from V and 3 bases from J; junction bases left unmatched: 11. CDR3 in amino acids: CSAAFGTVVNQPQHF. CDR3 nucleotide sequence: TGCAGTGCGGCGTTCGGGACAGTTGTCAATCAGCCCCAGCATTTT.

A few counts support this clonotype. The chain links TRBV2 to TRBJ2-1, with 10 bases identical to TRBD1. The germline CDR1 and CDR2 sequences are SNHLY and FYNNEI. CDR3 size: 16 residues. The V gene end was trimmed by 6 bases and the J gene end by 5 bases; junction bases not matched to a gene: 10. CDR3 sequence: CASRATPGQGDNEQFF. CDR3 nucleotides: TGTGCCAGCAGAGCGACCCCTGGACAGGGGGACAATGAGCAGTTCTTC.